The rows below give T cell receptor beta chains drawn from one sample of a study of OX40 agonist ivuxolimab in advanced cancers. Method: immunoSEQ multiplex PCR; TCRdb's copy keeps in-frame clones and lacks some. Of tens of thousands of clones in the sample, approximately 80% were seen once. Source: CD4+ or CD8+ T cells sorted from blood, taken in a trial of the OX40 agonist ivuxolimab. The receptors were gathered from an adult with an advanced solid tumor such as melanoma, head and neck, liver or kidney cancer. The CDR3 runs from the conserved cysteine through the conserved F or W. D genes are given only for firm matches. A clone size is listed for some rows: how often the clone was seen (once, few, many), or a class if it is expanded.

d_call | clone_size | j_call | v_call | cdr3_aa | cdr3_nt
. | . | TRBJ2-5 | TRBV6-1 | CASTPLAQETQYF | TGTGCCAGCACCCCGCTAGCTCAAGAGACCCAGTACTTC
. | . | TRBJ2-2 | TRBV18 | CASSPNSNTGELFF | TGTGCCAGCTCACCTAACTCGAACACCGGGGAGCTGTTTTTT
. | . | TRBJ1-1 | TRBV2 | CALQGGEAFF | TGTGCCTTACAGGGAGGTGAAGCTTTCTTT
TRBD1 | . | TRBJ2-7 | TRBV30 | CAWSVQGGSKNF | TGTGCCTGGAGTGTACAAGGGGGCAGTAAGAACTTC
. | . | TRBJ2-5 | TRBV5-6 | CASSLGEQETQYF | TGTGCCAGCAGCTTGGGGGAACAAGAGACCCAGTACTTC
. | . | TRBJ2-3 | TRBV2 | CASVRGERTDTQYF | TGTGCCAGCGTCAGGGGGGAACGCACAGATACGCAGTATTTT
TRBD2 | . | TRBJ2-5 | TRBV7-8 | CASSSFSGGYQETQYF | TGTGCCAGCAGCTCGTTTAGCGGGGGGTACCAAGAGACCCAGTACTTC
TRBD1 | . | TRBJ1-2 | TRBV6-6 | CASTITGTGYGYTF | TGTGCCAGCACCATTACCGGGACAGGCTATGGCTACACCTTC
. | many | TRBJ1-3 | TRBV7-7 | CASSPDSSGNTIYF | TGTGCTAGCAGCCCGGACAGCTCTGGAAACACCATATATTTT
. | once | TRBJ1-5 | TRBV19 | CASSIGRMQQGQPQHF | TGTGCCAGTAGTATAGGAAGGATGCAACAGGGTCAGCCCCAGCATTTT
. | . | TRBJ1-5 | TRBV5-6 | CASSLTGGNQPQHF | TGTGCCAGCAGCTTGACGGGGGGCAATCAGCCCCAGCATTTT
TRBD1 | . | TRBJ2-1 | TRBV5-4 | CASSLGGQGVNEQFF | TGTGCCAGCAGCTTGGGGGGACAGGGGGTGAATGAGCAGTTCTTC
. | . | TRBJ2-6 | TRBV25-1 | CASSELETGSVGANVLTF | TGTGCCAGCAGTGAACTCGAGACGGGCTCTGTTGGGGCCAACGTCCTGACTTTC
TRBD1 | . | TRBJ2-1 | TRBV30 | CAWCGTGFQQFF | TGTGCCTGGTGCGGGACAGGGTTTCAGCAGTTCTTC
TRBD2 | . | TRBJ2-7 | TRBV30 | CAWSALGAGDYEQYF | TGTGCCTGGAGTGCCCTCGGAGCGGGGGACTACGAGCAGTACTTC
. | . | TRBJ2-1 | TRBV7-2 | CASSLAQGEQFF | TGTGCCAGCAGCTTAGCACAGGGTGAGCAGTTCTTC
. | . | TRBJ2-6 | TRBV6-5 | CASRGAGANVLTF | TGTGCCAGCAGAGGGGCTGGGGCCAACGTCCTGACTTTC
TRBD2 | few | TRBJ2-5 | TRBV7-2 | CASSLGLAGRETQYF | TGTGCCAGCAGCTTAGGATTAGCGGGGAGAGAGACCCAGTACTTC
TRBD1 | few | TRBJ1-2 | TRBV5-4 | CASTPLMAGGLEKGYTF | TGTGCCAGCACCCCGCTTATGGCAGGGGGATTAGAGAAGGGCTACACCTTC
TRBD1 | . | TRBJ1-1 | TRBV30 | CAWSVLIGGGEAFF | TGTGCCTGGAGTGTACTCATAGGGGGCGGTGAAGCTTTCTTT
. | . | TRBJ1-3 | TRBV7-6 | CASSLVARGDTIYF | TGTGCCAGCAGCTTAGTGGCCAGGGGAGACACCATATATTTT
TRBD2 | . | TRBJ2-5 | TRBV27 | CASSPLGGGLEETQYF | TGTGCCAGCAGCCCTCTGGGCGGGGGGCTCGAAGAGACCCAGTACTTC
. | many | TRBJ2-7 | TRBV5-6 | CASSSVQGSYEQYF | TGTGCCAGCAGCTCGGTACAGGGATCTTACGAGCAGTACTTC
. | . | TRBJ2-7 | TRBV6-6 | CASSYGLYEQYF | TGTGCCAGCAGTTACGGACTCTACGAGCAGTACTTC
. | . | TRBJ2-1 | TRBV7-2 | CASSLGYGNNGQFF | TGTGCCAGCAGCTTAGGTTACGGGAACAATGGTCAGTTCTTC
. | few | TRBJ1-5 | TRBV5-1 | CASSLGGLDNQPQHF | TGCGCCAGCAGCTTAGGCGGACTCGACAATCAGCCCCAGCATTTT
. | . | TRBJ2-3 | TRBV19 | CASETAHGTDTQYF | TGTGCCAGCGAGACTGCACATGGCACAGATACGCAGTATTTT
TRBD1 | . | TRBJ2-7 | TRBV4-3 | CASSQGRRGGPQEQYF | TGCGCCAGCAGCCAAGGGAGAAGAGGGGGCCCCCAAGAGCAGTACTTC
. | few | TRBJ2-1 | TRBV9 | CASSVDHRRDEQFF | TGTGCCAGCAGCGTAGACCACAGACGAGATGAGCAGTTCTTC
. | . | TRBJ2-7 | TRBV12-5 | CASGLGGSYEQYF | TGTGCTAGTGGTTTGGGGGGCTCCTACGAGCAGTACTTC
. | . | TRBJ2-7 | TRBV1 | CTSSQARNRAGLYEQYF | TGCACCAGCAGCCAAGCCCGGAACCGAGCGGGACTCTACGAGCAGTACTTC
. | . | TRBJ2-7 | TRBV5-4 | CASSFAHLSSYEQYF | TGTGCCAGCAGCTTTGCACACTTGAGCTCCTACGAGCAGTACTTC
. | . | TRBJ2-7 | TRBV6-1 | CACRKVGVEQYF | TGTGCCTGCAGAAAGGTTGGTGTGGAGCAGTACTTC
. | . | TRBJ2-5 | TRBV30 | CAWNPGETQYF | TGTGCCTGGAATCCCGGGGAGACCCAGTACTTC
TRBD2 | . | TRBJ2-7 | TRBV29-1 | CSVALAVSSYEQYF | TGCAGCGTTGCACTAGCGGTGAGCTCCTACGAGCAGTACTTC
TRBD1 | once | TRBJ1-2 | TRBV11-2 | CASSPVADRGRRYGYTF | TGTGCCAGCAGCCCAGTGGCGGACAGGGGGCGTAGGTATGGCTACACCTTC
TRBD2 | . | TRBJ2-1 | TRBV4-1 | CASSQEAGGNNEQFF | TGCGCCAGCAGCCAAGAGGCGGGGGGGAACAATGAGCAGTTCTTC
. | . | TRBJ1-6 | TRBV7-8 | CASSFYPPGRGSPLHF | TGTGCCAGCAGCTTCTATCCCCCCGGTCGTGGTTCACCCCTCCACTTT
TRBD1 | . | TRBJ1-3 | TRBV9 | CAGSVGGDAGNTIYF | TGTGCCGGCAGCGTAGGGGGCGATGCTGGAAACACCATATATTTT
. | . | TRBJ1-5 | TRBV5-6 | CASSPGVGGSNQPQHF | TGTGCCAGCAGCCCCGGGGTAGGGGGTAGCAATCAGCCCCAGCATTTT